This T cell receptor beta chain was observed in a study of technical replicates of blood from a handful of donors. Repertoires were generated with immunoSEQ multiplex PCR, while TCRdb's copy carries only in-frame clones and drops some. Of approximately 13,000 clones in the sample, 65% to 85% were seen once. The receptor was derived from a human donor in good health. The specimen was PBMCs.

The CDR3: CASSSAPGQGDGYTF. CDR3 sequence (DNA): TGCGCCAGCAGCTCGGCCCCGGGACAGGGTGATGGCTACACCTTC. V gene TRBV5-1 combines with J gene TRBJ1-2; the match to TRBD1 covers 9 bases. This CDR3 comprises 15 residues. Germline V CDR1 and CDR2: SGHRS, YFSETQ. With V trimmed by 3 bases and J by 6 bases, 9 bases remained unmatched.